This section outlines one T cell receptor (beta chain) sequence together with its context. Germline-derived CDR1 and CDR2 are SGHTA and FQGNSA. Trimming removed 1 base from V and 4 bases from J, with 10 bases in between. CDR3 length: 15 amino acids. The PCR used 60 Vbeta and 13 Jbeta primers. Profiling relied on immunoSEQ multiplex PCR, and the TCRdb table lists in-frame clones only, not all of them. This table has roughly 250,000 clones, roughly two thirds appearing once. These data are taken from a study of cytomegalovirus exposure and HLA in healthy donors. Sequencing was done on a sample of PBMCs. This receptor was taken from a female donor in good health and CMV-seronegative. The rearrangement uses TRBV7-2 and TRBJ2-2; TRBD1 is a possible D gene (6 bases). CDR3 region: CASSLVGDTTGELFF. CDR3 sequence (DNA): TGTGCCAGCAGCTTAGTGGGGGACACCACCGGGGAGCTGTTTTTT. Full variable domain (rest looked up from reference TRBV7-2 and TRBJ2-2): GAGVSQSPSNKVTEKGKDVELRCDPISGHTALYWYRQSLGQGLEFLIYFQGNSAPDKSGLPSDRFSAERTGGSVSTLTIQRTQQEDSAVYLCASSLVGDTTGELFFGEGSRLTVL.